A selection of T cell receptor beta chains follows, all from one sample in a study of CD4 and CD8 cells across lung adenocarcinoma regions. Each CDR3 protein is one row after TCRdb ran MiXCR on the PCR reads. Of about 8,400 distinct CDR3 sequences listed, around 58% are singletons. Sequenced sample: CD4+ T cells from the center of a lung tumor. Receptors were obtained from a female donor with lung adenocarcinoma. The CD4 and CD8 labels of this study may be unreliable. CDR3s include the opening cysteine and the closing phenylalanine or tryptophan. A D gene is named only where the DNA matches it firmly. Size is omitted from some rows. Given values are once, few, many or a class for expanded clones.

V gene	clone size	D gene	J gene	CDR3 DNA	CDR3 protein
TRBV6-5	once	NA	TRBJ2-3	TGTGCCAGCAGTTACTCGGGGCGAGGGGCTTGGGAGCAGTATTTT	CASSYSGRGAWEQYF
TRBV7-2	few	NA	TRBJ2-3	TGTGCCAGCAGCCCCTATTCTAGCACAGATACGCAGTATTTT	CASSPYSSTDTQYF
TRBV6-1	NA	NA	TRBJ2-1	TGTGCCAGCAGTCCGGGGCTGGGGGTGAAAAATGAGCAGTTCTTC	CASSPGLGVKNEQFF
TRBV25-1	NA	NA	TRBJ2-2	TGTGCCAGCAGTGATCGGGGGAGCACCGGGACGCAGTTTTTT	CASSDRGSTGTQFF
TRBV6-1	few	TRBD1	TRBJ2-5	TGTGCCAGCAGTGAAAACGGAAGGACAGGGGGTCGAAGAGAGACCCAGTACTTC	CASSENGRTGGRRETQYF
TRBV6-5	NA	TRBD2	TRBJ2-1	TGTGCCAGCAGTTACTCAGGGCTAGCGGGCTCCTACAATGAGCAGTTCTTC	CASSYSGLAGSYNEQFF
TRBV7-6	NA	NA	TRBJ2-6	TGTGCCAGCAGCCCTCCCCCCGGGGCCTCTGGGGCCAACGTCCTGAATTTC	CASSPPPGASGANVLNF
TRBV6-5	many	NA	TRBJ1-2	TGTGCCAGCAGTTACCTTCCGCGCTATGGCTACACCTTC	CASSYLPRYGYTF
TRBV6-2/TRBV6-3	NA	NA	TRBJ2-5	TGTGCCAGCAGTCTCGACAATATAGAAGAGACCCAGTACTTC	CASSLDNIEETQYF
TRBV6-1	NA	NA	TRBJ2-5	TGTGCCAGCGGGGGGGGCGGGGGCGGCGACCAAGAGACCCAGTACTTC	CASGGGGGGDQETQYF
TRBV27	NA	NA	TRBJ2-7	TGTGCCAGCAGACAAATCGGACCCCTAGGCGAGCAGTACTTC	CASRQIGPLGEQYF
TRBV12-3/TRBV12-4	NA	NA	TRBJ2-3	TGTGCCAGCAGTTTCGGCGGAGCCGCAGATACGCAGTATTTT	CASSFGGAADTQYF
TRBV7-6	NA	NA	TRBJ2-1	TGTGCCAGCAGCGCCGACAGGCCCCCCTACAATGAGCAGTTCTTC	CASSADRPPYNEQFF
TRBV5-1	NA	TRBD2	TRBJ2-1	TGCGCCAGCAGTTCCGGGACTAGCGGTCCCGCTATTCATGAGCAGTTCTTC	CASSSGTSGPAIHEQFF
TRBV6-1	NA	TRBD2	TRBJ2-3	TGTGCCAGCAGTGAAGACACGGGAGGGGCGACAGATACGCAGTATTTT	CASSEDTGGATDTQYF
TRBV6-1	NA	TRBD1	TRBJ2-4	TGTGCCAGCAGTACAATTAGGGGGCTCGGGGCCAAAAACATTCAGTACTTC	CASSTIRGLGAKNIQYF
TRBV6-1	NA	TRBD2	TRBJ2-3	TGTGCCAGCAGTGGCACTAGCGGCACAGATACGCAGTATTTT	CASSGTSGTDTQYF
TRBV27	NA	NA	TRBJ2-4	TGTGCCAGGGCCAACCTCGGCCGGGAACAAAACACTCAGTACTTC	CARANLGREQNTQYF
TRBV12-3/TRBV12-4	once	TRBD2	TRBJ2-5	TGTGCCAGCAGCCGACTAGCGGACCAAGAGACCCAGTACTTC	CASSRLADQETQYF
TRBV6-5	NA	NA	TRBJ1-2	TGTGCCAGCAGTTCGCAAGGGGGGGCTCTTGGCTACACCTTC	CASSSQGGALGYTF
TRBV6-1	once	TRBD2	TRBJ2-3	TGTGCCAGGGGGCCGGGAGGCAAAAATACGCAGTATTTT	CARGPGGKNTQYF
TRBV6-1	NA	NA	TRBJ2-5	TGTGCCAGGAGTGCCGGGGGCGCTGTGGAAGAGACCCAGTACTTC	CARSAGGAVEETQYF
TRBV10-3	NA	TRBD2	TRBJ2-3	TGTGCCACCCGACTAGCGGGGGCCAAAAACATGCAGTATTTT	CATRLAGAKNMQYF
TRBV6-1	large	NA	TRBJ2-2	TGTGCCAGCAGCTTCCACACCGGGGAGCTGTTTTTT	CASSFHTGELFF
TRBV27	NA	TRBD2	TRBJ2-1	TGTGCCAGCAGCTATACCAGCCGGGGGGGGCCCTACAATGAGCAGTTCTTC	CASSYTSRGGPYNEQFF
TRBV11-3	NA	TRBD2	TRBJ2-1	TGTGCCAGCAGCCCGTGGACTAGCGAGGAAAATGAGCAGTTCTTC	CASSPWTSEENEQFF
TRBV6-1	NA	TRBD2	TRBJ2-2	TGTGCCAGCAGCCGGAGGGGAGCAGCGGGAGCCACCGGGGAGCTGTTTTTT	CASSRRGAAGATGELFF
TRBV4-1	many	TRBD2	TRBJ2-3	TGCGCCAGCAGCCAAGAAGCGGGAGGGCCCTCAGATACGCAGTATTTT	CASSQEAGGPSDTQYF
TRBV6-1	few	TRBD1	TRBJ2-7	TGTGCCAGCAGTCCCAGGGGGCGCGTCTACGAGCAGTACTTC	CASSPRGRVYEQYF
TRBV27	once	NA	TRBJ2-1	TGTGGCGGCACGCTCCTGGGCCGGGAACGAGACACCCAGTTCTTC	CGGTLLGRERDTQFF
TRBV6-1	medium-sized	NA	TRBJ2-2	TGTGCCAGCATCAGGTTCGATGCGAACACCGGGGAGCTGTTTTTT	CASIRFDANTGELFF
TRBV27	NA	TRBD1	TRBJ2-7	TGTGCCTGCAGGTCCCGAGGGGGCCGTGGCAAAGATACGCAGTACTTC	CACRSRGGRGKDTQYF
TRBV10-2	NA	TRBD2	TRBJ2-1	TGCGCCAGCAGTACGGGACTAGCGTATCCTGAGCAGTTCTTC	CASSTGLAYPEQFF
TRBV7-6	many	TRBD2	TRBJ2-7	TGTGCCAGCAGCTTAGCACTAGCGGGAGGGACCGAGCAGTACTTC	CASSLALAGGTEQYF
TRBV10-3	NA	NA	TRBJ2-3	TGTGCCACCCGGGGAGTGGGAGACAAAAACATTCAGTATTTT	CATRGVGDKNIQYF
TRBV20-1	NA	NA	TRBJ1-1	TGCAGTGCGGACAGCCCAAATGGAATGAACACTGAAGCTTGGTTT	CSADSPNGMNTEAWF
TRBV27	NA	TRBD1	TRBJ2-3	TGTGCCAGCAGTGCTCGACAGGGGGCCGATACGCAGTATTTT	CASSARQGADTQYF
TRBV6-5	large	NA	TRBJ2-1	TGTGCCAGCAGTTACATCCTGGCGGAGGAGCAGTTCTTC	CASSYILAEEQFF
TRBV27	once	NA	TRBJ2-1	TGTGCCAGCAGTTTCATTTACAGGGATGAGCAGTTCTTC	CASSFIYRDEQFF
TRBV11-1	few	NA	TRBJ2-5	TGTGCCAGCAGCTTAGATGCTGGGGGAGAGACCCAGTACTTC	CASSLDAGGETQYF
TRBV27	few	NA	TRBJ2-1	TGTGCCACACGCGGGGGCACGGGGGATGAGCAGTTCTTC	CATRGGTGDEQFF
TRBV27	NA	NA	TRBJ2-3	TGTGCCAGCAGTTTAATGGGGTATGGCACAGATACGCAGTATTTT	CASSLMGYGTDTQYF
TRBV6-5	NA	TRBD1	TRBJ1-6	TGTGCCAGCATTTTGACAGGGAACAATTCACCCCTCCACTTT	CASILTGNNSPLHF
TRBV5-1	NA	NA	TRBJ2-7	TGCGCCAGCAGCTTGGAAACAGGAATGTACGAGCAGTACTTC	CASSLETGMYEQYF
TRBV6-1	medium-sized	NA	TRBJ2-3	TGTGCCAGCAGTCCAATGGCCTCGGGTGCGACAGATACGCAGTATTTT	CASSPMASGATDTQYF
TRBV27	NA	NA	TRBJ2-4	TGTGCCGCGACGAACGGCGGCCGGGAACAAGACACCCAGTACTTC	CAATNGGREQDTQYF
TRBV4-1	NA	TRBD1	TRBJ1-4	TGCGCCAGCAGCCAAGATCCCCAAACCGGCAGGGGGGGGGGACTGTTTTTT	CASSQDPQTGRGGGLFF
TRBV4-1	NA	TRBD2	TRBJ2-3	TGCGGCGCGGGGCTAGCGGGACGGGACCAAGATACGCAGTACTTT	CGAGLAGRDQDTQYF
TRBV7-6	few	NA	TRBJ2-7	TGTGCCAGCAGCCCTGAGGTTTACGAGCAGTACTTC	CASSPEVYEQYF
TRBV6-1	many	NA	TRBJ1-5	TGTGCCAGCAGCTGGGACTCCCTAGAATATCAGCCCCAGCATTTT	CASSWDSLEYQPQHF
TRBV6-1	many	NA	TRBJ2-5	TGTGCCAGCAGTGACCGGGACCTTGGGACCCAGTACTTC	CASSDRDLGTQYF
TRBV6-5	many	NA	TRBJ1-1	TGTGCCAGCAGTTCACGGGGCATGAACACTGAAGCTTTCTTT	CASSSRGMNTEAFF
TRBV7-2	NA	TRBD2	TRBJ2-1	TGTGCCAGCAGCGGGGGACTAGGCTACAATGAGCAGTTCTTC	CASSGGLGYNEQFF